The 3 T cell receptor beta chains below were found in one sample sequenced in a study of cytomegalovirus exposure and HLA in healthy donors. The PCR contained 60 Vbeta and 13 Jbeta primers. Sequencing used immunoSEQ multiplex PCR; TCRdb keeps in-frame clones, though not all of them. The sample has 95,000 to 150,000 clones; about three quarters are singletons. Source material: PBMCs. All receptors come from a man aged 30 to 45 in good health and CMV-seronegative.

DNA for the CDR3: TGTGCCATCAGTGACCGGGTGGGCAGGGGAAAATCCTACGAGCAGTACTTC. Amino acids: CAISDRVGRGKSYEQYF. The rearrangement joins TRBV10-3 to TRBJ2-7; tentative D call: TRBD1 (6 bases). The germline CDR1 and CDR2 sequences are ENHRY and SYGVKD. This CDR3 has 17 amino acids. The germline V and J ends were trimmed by 3 bases and 1 base, with 19 bases remaining between them.

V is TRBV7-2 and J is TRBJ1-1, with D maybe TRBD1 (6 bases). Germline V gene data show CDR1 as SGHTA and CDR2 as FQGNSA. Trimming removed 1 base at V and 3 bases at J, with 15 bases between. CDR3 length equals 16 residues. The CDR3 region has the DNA TGTGCCAGCAGCTTAGGGGGGCGGGGGACCTACACTGAAGCTTTCTTT. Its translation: CASSLGGRGTYTEAFF. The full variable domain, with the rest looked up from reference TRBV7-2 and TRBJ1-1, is GAGVSQSPSNKVTEKGKDVELRCDPISGHTALYWYRQSLGQGLEFLIYFQGNSAPDKSGLPSDRFSAERTGGSVSTLTIQRTQQEDSAVYLCASSLGGRGTYTEAFFGQGTRLTVV.

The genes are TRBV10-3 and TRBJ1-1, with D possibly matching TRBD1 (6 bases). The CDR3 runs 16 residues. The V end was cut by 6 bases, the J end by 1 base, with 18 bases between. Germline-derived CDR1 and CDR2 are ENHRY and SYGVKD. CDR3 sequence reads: CAISSGHRAKNTEAFF. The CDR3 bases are TGTGCCATCAGCTCAGGTCACAGGGCGAAGAACACTGAAGCTTTCTTT.